The rows below give T cell receptor beta chains drawn from one sample of a study of CD8+CD57+ T cells in acquired aplastic anemia. TCRdb re-called the reads through MiXCR, storing one row per CDR3 protein. This sample has around 180,000 distinct CDR3 sequences, with 55% to 70% found just once. The specimen sequenced was sorted CD4+, CD8+, or CD8+CD57+ T cells (not recorded which) from PBMCs. The source is a human donor with severe aplastic anemia or a healthy control (not recorded which). The CDR3 runs from the conserved cysteine through the conserved F or W. Each record gives: clone size, V gene, J gene, D gene, CDR3 protein. A D gene is named only where the DNA matches it firmly. The listing skips clone size in some rows; elsewhere it reads once, few, many or a size class.

abundance: NA
v_gene: TRBV7-8
j_gene: TRBJ2-7
d_gene: NA
CDR3aa: CAPTGRDEQYF

abundance: NA
v_gene: TRBV7-2
j_gene: TRBJ1-5
d_gene: NA
CDR3aa: CASSPGMGPQHF

abundance: NA
v_gene: TRBV12-3/TRBV12-4
j_gene: TRBJ1-1
d_gene: NA
CDR3aa: CASSPGTWLRMNTEAFF

abundance: NA
v_gene: TRBV7-9
j_gene: TRBJ1-4
d_gene: TRBD1
CDR3aa: CASSPQGPTEKLFF

abundance: many
v_gene: TRBV6-5
j_gene: TRBJ2-5
d_gene: NA
CDR3aa: CASSLGGGPVGTQYF

abundance: NA
v_gene: TRBV20-1
j_gene: TRBJ2-5
d_gene: NA
CDR3aa: CSALRDVQETQYF

abundance: few
v_gene: TRBV24-1
j_gene: TRBJ2-3
d_gene: NA
CDR3aa: CATSGVGVGTDTQYF

abundance: NA
v_gene: TRBV20-1
j_gene: TRBJ2-7
d_gene: TRBD2
CDR3aa: CSARLAGTYEQYF

abundance: once
v_gene: TRBV20-1
j_gene: TRBJ2-2
d_gene: NA
CDR3aa: CSASKNTGELFF

abundance: NA
v_gene: TRBV6-1
j_gene: TRBJ1-5
d_gene: NA
CDR3aa: CASSEFGRNQPQHF

abundance: NA
v_gene: TRBV25-1
j_gene: TRBJ2-7
d_gene: NA
CDR3aa: CASTRVWESSYEQYF

abundance: NA
v_gene: TRBV7-4
j_gene: TRBJ2-3
d_gene: TRBD1
CDR3aa: CANKSTEGGTGNTDTQYF

abundance: many
v_gene: TRBV25-1
j_gene: TRBJ1-6
d_gene: NA
CDR3aa: CASRPQGDLYNSPLHF

abundance: many
v_gene: TRBV2
j_gene: TRBJ2-5
d_gene: NA
CDR3aa: CASSERGDGGPYQETQYF

abundance: NA
v_gene: TRBV25-1
j_gene: TRBJ2-1
d_gene: TRBD1
CDR3aa: CASSYGTGVPYNEQFF

abundance: once
v_gene: TRBV30
j_gene: TRBJ2-7
d_gene: NA
CDR3aa: CAWSPGTGAYEQYF

abundance: NA
v_gene: TRBV3-1
j_gene: TRBJ1-2
d_gene: NA
CDR3aa: CASSQELQGLGYGYTF

abundance: many
v_gene: TRBV19
j_gene: TRBJ2-7
d_gene: NA
CDR3aa: CASSIDSYEQYF

abundance: NA
v_gene: TRBV6-1
j_gene: TRBJ2-7
d_gene: NA
CDR3aa: CASIRSVTTYEQYF

abundance: NA
v_gene: TRBV28
j_gene: TRBJ2-5
d_gene: NA
CDR3aa: CAIRSDDSVSETQYF

abundance: NA
v_gene: TRBV7-9
j_gene: TRBJ2-7
d_gene: NA
CDR3aa: CASSQARSSSFPYEQYF

abundance: many
v_gene: TRBV6-2/TRBV6-3
j_gene: TRBJ1-2
d_gene: NA
CDR3aa: CASSYSRGKNGYTF

abundance: NA
v_gene: TRBV10-3
j_gene: TRBJ1-2
d_gene: TRBD1
CDR3aa: CAISEPGQGAWYGYTF

abundance: NA
v_gene: TRBV5-8
j_gene: TRBJ1-1
d_gene: NA
CDR3aa: CASSIVDGGEAFF

abundance: NA
v_gene: TRBV2
j_gene: TRBJ1-5
d_gene: NA
CDR3aa: CASSLGGEPQHF

abundance: once
v_gene: TRBV10-3
j_gene: TRBJ2-2
d_gene: NA
CDR3aa: CAISDKNTGELFF

abundance: NA
v_gene: TRBV6-1
j_gene: TRBJ1-1
d_gene: NA
CDR3aa: CASSNTGGRVLNTEAFF

abundance: NA
v_gene: TRBV7-9
j_gene: TRBJ2-1
d_gene: NA
CDR3aa: CASSRTPDSYNEQFF

abundance: NA
v_gene: TRBV20-1
j_gene: TRBJ1-1
d_gene: NA
CDR3aa: CSAKRGSEAFF

abundance: NA
v_gene: TRBV7-9
j_gene: TRBJ2-7
d_gene: TRBD1
CDR3aa: CASSQGPAGTGSPYEQYF

abundance: NA
v_gene: TRBV5-1
j_gene: TRBJ1-3
d_gene: NA
CDR3aa: CASSTDTGGNTIYF

abundance: NA
v_gene: TRBV7-7
j_gene: TRBJ2-2
d_gene: NA
CDR3aa: CASSPESGELFF

abundance: many
v_gene: TRBV12-3/TRBV12-4
j_gene: TRBJ2-1
d_gene: TRBD2
CDR3aa: CASSPASGHPGDEQFF

abundance: NA
v_gene: TRBV29-1
j_gene: TRBJ2-7
d_gene: NA
CDR3aa: CSSSTGTSSYEQYF

abundance: NA
v_gene: TRBV7-7
j_gene: TRBJ2-1
d_gene: NA
CDR3aa: CAWGDSSYNEQFF

abundance: NA
v_gene: TRBV14
j_gene: TRBJ2-7
d_gene: NA
CDR3aa: CASSHGLISSYEQYF

abundance: once
v_gene: TRBV10-3
j_gene: TRBJ1-2
d_gene: NA
CDR3aa: CAILEPGQSYGYTF

abundance: NA
v_gene: TRBV25-1
j_gene: TRBJ1-2
d_gene: NA
CDR3aa: CASSREGSSYGYTF

abundance: NA
v_gene: TRBV11-2
j_gene: TRBJ2-7
d_gene: NA
CDR3aa: CASSSAFEQYF

abundance: few
v_gene: TRBV9
j_gene: TRBJ2-7
d_gene: NA
CDR3aa: CASSQWQAGSYEQYF

abundance: many
v_gene: TRBV11-2
j_gene: TRBJ2-7
d_gene: NA
CDR3aa: CASSQGSGHLAWEQYF

abundance: NA
v_gene: TRBV15
j_gene: TRBJ2-7
d_gene: NA
CDR3aa: CATSPGASCGQYF

abundance: NA
v_gene: TRBV7-6
j_gene: TRBJ1-2
d_gene: NA
CDR3aa: CASSSAGDGYTF

abundance: NA
v_gene: TRBV9
j_gene: TRBJ1-2
d_gene: TRBD1
CDR3aa: CASSVGDSHYGYTF

abundance: NA
v_gene: TRBV10-3
j_gene: TRBJ1-1
d_gene: NA
CDR3aa: CATHLPGDTEAFF

abundance: few
v_gene: TRBV12-3/TRBV12-4
j_gene: TRBJ2-7
d_gene: NA
CDR3aa: CASSLGSHLTGYF

abundance: many
v_gene: TRBV6-1
j_gene: TRBJ1-2
d_gene: TRBD1
CDR3aa: CASGNRDRVYGYTF

abundance: NA
v_gene: TRBV7-8
j_gene: TRBJ2-3
d_gene: TRBD2
CDR3aa: CASGGAGGLTDTQYF

abundance: NA
v_gene: TRBV29-1
j_gene: TRBJ1-1
d_gene: NA
CDR3aa: CSVEDGPSTEAFF

abundance: many
v_gene: TRBV13
j_gene: TRBJ2-2
d_gene: TRBD2
CDR3aa: CASSDSGGAGELFF

abundance: many
v_gene: TRBV3-1
j_gene: TRBJ1-6
d_gene: NA
CDR3aa: CASSQVSGGHNSPLHF